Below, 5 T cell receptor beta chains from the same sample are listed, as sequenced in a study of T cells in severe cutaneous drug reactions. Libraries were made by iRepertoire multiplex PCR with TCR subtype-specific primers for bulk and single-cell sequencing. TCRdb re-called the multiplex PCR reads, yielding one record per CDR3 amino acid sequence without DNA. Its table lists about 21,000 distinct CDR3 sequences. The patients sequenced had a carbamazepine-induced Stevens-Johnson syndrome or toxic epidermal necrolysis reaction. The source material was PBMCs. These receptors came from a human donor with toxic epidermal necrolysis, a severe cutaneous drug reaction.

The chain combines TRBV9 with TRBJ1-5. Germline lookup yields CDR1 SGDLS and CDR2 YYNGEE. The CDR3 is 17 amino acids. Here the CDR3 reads CASSVAPSGRDAQPQHF.

CDR3 residues: CASSQSSHYNEQFF. The chain combines TRBV3-1 with TRBJ2-1. The CDR3 is 14 amino acids. The germline V gene has CDR1 LGHDT and CDR2 YNNKEL (reference sequence).

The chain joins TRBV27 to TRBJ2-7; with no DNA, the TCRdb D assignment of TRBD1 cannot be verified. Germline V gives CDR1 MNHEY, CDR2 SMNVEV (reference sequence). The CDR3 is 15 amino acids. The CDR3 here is CASSARGQGDGEQYF.

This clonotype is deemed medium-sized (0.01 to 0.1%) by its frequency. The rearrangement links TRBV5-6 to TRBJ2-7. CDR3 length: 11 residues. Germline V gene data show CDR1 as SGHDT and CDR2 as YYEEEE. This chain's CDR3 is CASSWGYEQYF.

CDR3 residues: CASSLWGSGETQYF. This chain joins TRBV25-1 and TRBJ2-5; the D gene TCRdb calls, TRBD1, cannot be checked with no DNA. Germline V gene sequence: CDR1 MGHDK, CDR2 SYGVNS. The CDR3 extends over 14 amino acids. The variable domain in full, with the rest retrieved from reference TRBV25-1 and TRBJ2-5, is EADIYQTPRYLVIGTGKKITLECSQTMGHDKMYWYQQDPGMELHLIHYSYGVNSTEKGDLSSESTVSRIRTEHFPLTLESARPSHTSQYLCASSLWGSGETQYFGPGTRLLVL.